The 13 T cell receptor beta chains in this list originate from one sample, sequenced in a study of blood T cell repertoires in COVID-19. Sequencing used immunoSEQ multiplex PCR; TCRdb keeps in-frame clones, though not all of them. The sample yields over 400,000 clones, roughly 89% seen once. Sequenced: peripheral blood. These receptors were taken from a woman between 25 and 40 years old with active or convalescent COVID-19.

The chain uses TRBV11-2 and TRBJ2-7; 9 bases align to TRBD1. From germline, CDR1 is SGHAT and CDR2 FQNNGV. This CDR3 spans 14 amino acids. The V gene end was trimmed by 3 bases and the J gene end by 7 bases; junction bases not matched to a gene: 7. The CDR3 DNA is TGTGCCAGCAGCTTCGAGACAGGGGGATATGAGCAGTACTTC. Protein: CASSFETGGYEQYF.

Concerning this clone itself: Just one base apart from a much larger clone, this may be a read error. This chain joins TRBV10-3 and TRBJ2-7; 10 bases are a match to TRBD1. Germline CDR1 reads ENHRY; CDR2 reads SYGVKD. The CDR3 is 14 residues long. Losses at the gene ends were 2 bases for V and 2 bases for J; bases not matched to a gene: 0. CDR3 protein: CAISEGQGAYEQYF. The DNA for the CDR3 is TGTGCCATCAGTGAGGGACAGGGGGCCTACGAGCAGTACTTC.

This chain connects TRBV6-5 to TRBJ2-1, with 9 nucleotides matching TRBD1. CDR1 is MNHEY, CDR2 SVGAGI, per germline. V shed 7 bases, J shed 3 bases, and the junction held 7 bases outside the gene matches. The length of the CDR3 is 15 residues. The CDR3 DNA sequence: TGTGCCAGCACAGACACAGGGGGCGTCTACAATGAGCAGTTCTTC. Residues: CASTDTGGVYNEQFF.

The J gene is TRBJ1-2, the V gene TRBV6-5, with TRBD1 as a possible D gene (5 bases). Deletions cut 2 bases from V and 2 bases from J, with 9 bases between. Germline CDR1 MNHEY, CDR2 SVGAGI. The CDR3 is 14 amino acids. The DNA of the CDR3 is TGTGCCAGCAGTTACGACAGAGAAAACTATGGCTACACCTTC. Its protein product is CASSYDRENYGYTF.

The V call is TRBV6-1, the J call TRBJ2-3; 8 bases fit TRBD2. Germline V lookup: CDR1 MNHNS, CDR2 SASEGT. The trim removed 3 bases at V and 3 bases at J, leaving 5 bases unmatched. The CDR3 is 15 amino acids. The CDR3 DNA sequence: TGTGCCAGCAGTGACCGGGGGGGGGTTACAGATACGCAGTATTTT. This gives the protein CASSDRGGVTDTQYF.

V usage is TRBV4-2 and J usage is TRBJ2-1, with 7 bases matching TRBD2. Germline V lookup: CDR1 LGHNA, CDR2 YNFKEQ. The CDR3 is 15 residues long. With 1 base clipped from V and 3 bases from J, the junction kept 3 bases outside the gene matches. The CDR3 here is CASSQVAGDYNEQFF. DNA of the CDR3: TGTGCCAGCAGCCAAGTTGCGGGGGACTACAATGAGCAGTTCTTC.

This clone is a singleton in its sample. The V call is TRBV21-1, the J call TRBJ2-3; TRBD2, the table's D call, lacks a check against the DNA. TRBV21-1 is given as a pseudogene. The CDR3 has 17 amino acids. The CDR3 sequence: CASSTRTSGIRTDTQYF. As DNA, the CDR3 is TGTGCCAGCAGCACCCGGACTAGCGGGATTCGGACAGATACGCAGTATTTT.

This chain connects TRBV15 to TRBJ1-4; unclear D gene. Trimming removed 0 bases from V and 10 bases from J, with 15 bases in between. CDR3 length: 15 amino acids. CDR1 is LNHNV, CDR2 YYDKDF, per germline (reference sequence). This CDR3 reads CATSRDLMGDAKLFF. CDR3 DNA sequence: TGTGCCACCAGCAGAGATCTCATGGGCGATGCAAAACTGTTTTTT. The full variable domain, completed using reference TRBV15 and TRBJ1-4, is DAMVIQNPRYQVTQFGKPVTLSCSQTLNHNVMYWYQQKSSQAPKLLFHYYDKDFNNEADTPDNFQSRRPNTSFCFLDIRSPGLGDTAMYLCATSRDLMGDAKLFFGSGTQLSVL.

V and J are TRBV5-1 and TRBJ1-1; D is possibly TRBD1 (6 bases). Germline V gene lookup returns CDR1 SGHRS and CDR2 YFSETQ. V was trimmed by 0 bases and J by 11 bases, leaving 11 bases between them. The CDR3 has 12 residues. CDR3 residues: CASSLEQGRAFF. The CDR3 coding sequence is TGCGCCAGCAGCTTGGAACAGGGACGGGCTTTCTTT.

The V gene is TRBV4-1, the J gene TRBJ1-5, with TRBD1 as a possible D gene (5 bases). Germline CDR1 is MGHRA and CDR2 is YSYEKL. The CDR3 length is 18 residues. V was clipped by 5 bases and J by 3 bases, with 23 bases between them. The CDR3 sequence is CASSTQTTGTPYNQPQHF. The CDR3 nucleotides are TGCGCCAGCAGCACCCAAACCACAGGAACTCCTTACAATCAGCCCCAGCATTTT.

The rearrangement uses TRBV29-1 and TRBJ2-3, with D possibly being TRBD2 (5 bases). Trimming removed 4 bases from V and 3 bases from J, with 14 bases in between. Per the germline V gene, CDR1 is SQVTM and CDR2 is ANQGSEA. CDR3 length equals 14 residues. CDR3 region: CSVVGWLATDTQYF. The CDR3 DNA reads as TGCAGCGTTGTGGGTTGGCTAGCAACAGATACGCAGTATTTT.

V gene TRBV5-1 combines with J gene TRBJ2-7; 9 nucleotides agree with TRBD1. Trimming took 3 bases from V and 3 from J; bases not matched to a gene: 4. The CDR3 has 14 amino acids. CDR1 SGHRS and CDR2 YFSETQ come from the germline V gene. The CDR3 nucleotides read TGCGCCAGCAGCTCCCGACAGGGGGTCTACGAGCAGTACTTC. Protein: CASSSRQGVYEQYF.

DNA for the CDR3: TGTGCCAGCAGCCCAGCCGGGACAGGGGCTAACTATGGCTACACCTTC. Protein: CASSPAGTGANYGYTF. This chain joins TRBV11-1 and TRBJ1-2; 10 bases map to TRBD1. Germline CDR1 SGHAT, CDR2 FQDESV (reference sequence). The CDR3 has 16 amino acids. J lost 0 bases, V lost 5 bases, and 6 bases had no gene match.